The 5 T cell receptor beta chains in this list originate from one sample, sequenced in a study of shared clonotypes between healthy human individuals (TCRdb year 2020). The library was built by means of the immunoSEQ multiplex PCR assay. TCRdb stores this immuneACCESS table with in-frame sequences only. Part of the clones is absent; in the studies checked, under half of the shortfall reflects unresolved V genes, and no reason is known for the rest. The sample records around 1.4 million clones, 98% to 99% of which are singletons. The ten largest clones take up 0.36% of the sample. The sequenced sample was naive CD4+ T cells sorted from blood. This specimen's cell subset or site label, per the study, means: CD45RA+ positively selected. Every receptor here comes from a young man in good health.

V gene TRBV5-4 combines with J gene TRBJ2-7; D is perhaps TRBD2 (5 bases). CDR1 and CDR2 from the germline V gene are SGHNT and YYREEE (reference sequence). The V end lost 0 bases, the J end lost 2 bases, and 15 bases lay between the germline ends. This CDR3 is 16 amino acids long. The CDR3 reads CASSLAGRHGAYEQYF. DNA for the CDR3: TGTGCCAGCAGCTTGGCTGGGAGACACGGTGCCTACGAGCAGTACTTC.

V usage is TRBV30 and J usage is TRBJ2-3; TRBD2 agrees at 7 bases. Germline lookup yields CDR1 GTSNPN and CDR2 SVGIG (reference sequence). CDR3 size: 14 residues. The J segment lost 7 bases and the V segment lost 1 base, leaving 8 bases of the junction unmatched. The CDR3 nucleotides read TGTGCCTGGAGTGAAGGACTAGTCGAGAATACGCAGTATTTT. Translation gives CAWSEGLVENTQYF.

The gene calls are TRBV28 and TRBJ2-1; 9 nucleotides align to TRBD1. The CDR3 runs to 14 residues. Germline trimming cut 7 bases from V and 12 bases from J; bases unmatched to any gene: 13. In germline, CDR1 is MDHEN, CDR2 SYDVKM. The CDR3 loop reads CASTTGGPLEWQFF. CDR3 nucleotides: TGTGCCAGCACCACAGGGGGCCCACTCGAGTGGCAGTTCTTC.

This chain uses TRBV2 with TRBJ2-2, with D unresolved. The V end lost 8 bases, the J end lost 1 base, and 11 bases lay between the germline ends. Germline assignment: CDR1 SNHLY and CDR2 FYNNEI. The CDR3 has 14 amino acids. CDR3 in DNA: TGTGCCAGCCTTCGAGATATGAACACCGGGGAGCTGTTTTTT. It codes for CASLRDMNTGELFF.

This chain links TRBV7-9 with TRBJ2-7, with TRBD2 matching 8 bases. The length of the CDR3 is 14 residues. After removal of 6 bases from V and 0 bases from J, the junction contained 4 bases not matched to a gene. Germline V CDR1 and CDR2: SEHNR, FQNEAQ (reference sequence). The CDR3 is CASRELADSYEQYF. As DNA, the CDR3 is TGTGCCAGCAGGGAACTAGCGGACTCCTACGAGCAGTACTTC.